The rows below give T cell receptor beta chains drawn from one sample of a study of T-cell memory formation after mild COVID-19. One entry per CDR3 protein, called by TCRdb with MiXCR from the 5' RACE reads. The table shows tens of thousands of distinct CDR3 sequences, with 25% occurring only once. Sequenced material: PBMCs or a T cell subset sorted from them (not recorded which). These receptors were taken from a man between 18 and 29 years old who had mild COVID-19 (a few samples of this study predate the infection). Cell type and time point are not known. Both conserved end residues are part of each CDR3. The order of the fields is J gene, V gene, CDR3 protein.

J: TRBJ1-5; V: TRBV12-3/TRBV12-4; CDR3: CASSPSRTNQPQHF
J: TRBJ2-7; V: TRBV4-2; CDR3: CASSQADPGLYEQYF
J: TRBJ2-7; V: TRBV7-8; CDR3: CASSQTGGYEQYF
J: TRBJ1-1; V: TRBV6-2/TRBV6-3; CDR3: CASSTGTAFGAFF
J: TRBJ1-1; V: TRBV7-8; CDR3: CASSNWENTEAFF
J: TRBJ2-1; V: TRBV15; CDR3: CATSSISTAGVSYNEQFF
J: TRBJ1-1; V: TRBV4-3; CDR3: CASSQVAGVVTEAFF
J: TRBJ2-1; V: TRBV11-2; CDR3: CASSTTSHNEQFF
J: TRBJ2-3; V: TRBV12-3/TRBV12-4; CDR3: CASSLPTDFTDTQYF
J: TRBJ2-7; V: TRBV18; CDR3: CASSEGRRSSYEQYF
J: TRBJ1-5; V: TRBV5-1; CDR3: CASSLSGGADQPQHF
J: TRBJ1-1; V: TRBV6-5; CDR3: CASSYAGTLEAFF
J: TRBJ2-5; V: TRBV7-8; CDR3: CASSRLGIQETQYF
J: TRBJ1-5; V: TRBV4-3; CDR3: CASSQDWGFLDQPQHF
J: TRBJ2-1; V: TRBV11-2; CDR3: CASSLVPDKYNEQFF